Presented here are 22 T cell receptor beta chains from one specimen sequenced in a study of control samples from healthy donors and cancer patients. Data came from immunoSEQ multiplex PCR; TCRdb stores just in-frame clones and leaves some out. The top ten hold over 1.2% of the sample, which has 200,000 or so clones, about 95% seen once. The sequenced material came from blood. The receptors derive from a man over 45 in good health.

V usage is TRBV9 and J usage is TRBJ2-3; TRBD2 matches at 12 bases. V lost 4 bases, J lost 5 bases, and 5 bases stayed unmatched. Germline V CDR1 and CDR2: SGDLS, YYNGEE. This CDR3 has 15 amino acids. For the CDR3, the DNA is TGTGCCAGCAGCCTGGAACTAGCGGGGGGAGATACGCAGTATTTT. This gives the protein CASSLELAGGDTQYF.

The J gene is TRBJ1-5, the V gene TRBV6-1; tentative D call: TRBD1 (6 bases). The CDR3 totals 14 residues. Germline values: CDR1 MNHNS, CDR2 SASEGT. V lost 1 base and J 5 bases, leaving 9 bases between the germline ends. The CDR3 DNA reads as TGTGCCAGCAGTGAAGACAGGGTCCATCAGCCCCAGCATTTT. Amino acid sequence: CASSEDRVHQPQHF.

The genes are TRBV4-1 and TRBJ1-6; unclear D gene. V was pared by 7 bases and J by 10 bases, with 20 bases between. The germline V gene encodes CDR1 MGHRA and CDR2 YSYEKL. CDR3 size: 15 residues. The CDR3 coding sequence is TGCGCCAGCATGCAAGGCGAGGGCAGTAGATCACCCCTCCACTTT. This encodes CASMQGEGSRSPLHF.

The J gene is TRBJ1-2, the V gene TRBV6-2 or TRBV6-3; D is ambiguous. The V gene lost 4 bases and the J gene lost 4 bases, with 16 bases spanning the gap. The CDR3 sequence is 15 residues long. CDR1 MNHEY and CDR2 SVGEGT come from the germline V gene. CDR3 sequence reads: CASSSPPSSVYGYTF. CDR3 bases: TGTGCCAGCAGTTCCCCTCCCTCCTCGGTCTATGGCTACACCTTC.

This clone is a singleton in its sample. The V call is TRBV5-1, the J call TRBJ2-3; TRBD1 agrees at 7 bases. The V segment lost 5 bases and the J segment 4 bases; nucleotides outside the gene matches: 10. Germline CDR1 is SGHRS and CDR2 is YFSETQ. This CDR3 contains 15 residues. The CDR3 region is CASRLDRAPPDTQYF. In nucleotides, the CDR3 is TGCGCCAGCAGATTAGACAGGGCTCCGCCAGATACGCAGTATTTT.

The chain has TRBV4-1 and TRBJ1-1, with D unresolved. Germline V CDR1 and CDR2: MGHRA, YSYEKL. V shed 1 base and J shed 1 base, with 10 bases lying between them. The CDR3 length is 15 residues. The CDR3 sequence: CASSQVDRENTEAFF. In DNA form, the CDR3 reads TGCGCCAGCAGCCAAGTCGACCGGGAGAACACTGAAGCTTTCTTT.

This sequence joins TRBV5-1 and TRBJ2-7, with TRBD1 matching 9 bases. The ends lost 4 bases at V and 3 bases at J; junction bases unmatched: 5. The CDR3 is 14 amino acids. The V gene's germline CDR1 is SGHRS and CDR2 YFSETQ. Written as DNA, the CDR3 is TGCGCCAGCAGCCCCGTGACAGGGGGCTACGAGCAGTACTTC. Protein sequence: CASSPVTGGYEQYF.

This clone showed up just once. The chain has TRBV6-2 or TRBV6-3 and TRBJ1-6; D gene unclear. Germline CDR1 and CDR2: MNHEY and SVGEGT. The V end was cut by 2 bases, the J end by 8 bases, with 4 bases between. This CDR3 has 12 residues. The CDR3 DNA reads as TGTGCCAGCAGTTACGGCGATTCACCCCTCCACTTT. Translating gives CASSYGDSPLHF.

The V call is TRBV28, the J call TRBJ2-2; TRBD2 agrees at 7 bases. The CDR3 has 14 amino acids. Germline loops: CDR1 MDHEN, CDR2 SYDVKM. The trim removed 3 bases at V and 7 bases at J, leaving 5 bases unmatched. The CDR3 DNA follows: TGTGCCAGCAGTTTGTCTGGGGGGGGCGGGGAGCTGTTTTTT. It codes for CASSLSGGGGELFF.

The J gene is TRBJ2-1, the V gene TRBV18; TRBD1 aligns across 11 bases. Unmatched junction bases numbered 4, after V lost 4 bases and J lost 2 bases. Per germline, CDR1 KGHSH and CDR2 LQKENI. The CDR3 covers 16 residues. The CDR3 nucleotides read TGTGCCAGCTCACAGGTGGGACAGGGGGCCTACAATGAGCAGTTCTTC. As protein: CASSQVGQGAYNEQFF. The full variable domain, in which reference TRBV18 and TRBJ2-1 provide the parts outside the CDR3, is NAGVMQNPRHLVRRRGQEARLRCSPMKGHSHVYWYRQLPEEGLKFMVYLQKENIIDESGMPKERFSAEFPKEGPSILRIQQVVRGDSAAYFCASSQVGQGAYNEQFFGPGTRLTVL.

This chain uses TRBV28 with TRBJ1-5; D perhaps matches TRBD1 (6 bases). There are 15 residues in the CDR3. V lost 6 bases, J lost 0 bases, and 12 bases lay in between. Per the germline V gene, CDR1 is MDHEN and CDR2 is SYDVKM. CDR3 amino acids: CASSNGQISNQPQHF. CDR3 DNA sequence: TGTGCCAGCAGCAACGGACAGATTAGCAATCAGCCCCAGCATTTT.

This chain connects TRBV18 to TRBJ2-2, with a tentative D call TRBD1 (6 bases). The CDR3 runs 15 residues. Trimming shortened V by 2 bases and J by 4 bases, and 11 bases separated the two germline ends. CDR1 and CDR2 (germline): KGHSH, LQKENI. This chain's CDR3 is CASSPGGQFTGELFF. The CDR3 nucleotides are TGTGCCAGCTCACCAGGAGGACAGTTCACCGGGGAGCTGTTTTTT.

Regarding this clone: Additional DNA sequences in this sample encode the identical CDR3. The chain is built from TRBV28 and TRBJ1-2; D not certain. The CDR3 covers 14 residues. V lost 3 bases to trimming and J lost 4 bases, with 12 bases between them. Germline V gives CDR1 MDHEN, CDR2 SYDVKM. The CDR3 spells CASSLPGGGYGYTF. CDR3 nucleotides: TGTGCCAGCAGTTTGCCCGGCGGAGGCTATGGCTACACCTTC.

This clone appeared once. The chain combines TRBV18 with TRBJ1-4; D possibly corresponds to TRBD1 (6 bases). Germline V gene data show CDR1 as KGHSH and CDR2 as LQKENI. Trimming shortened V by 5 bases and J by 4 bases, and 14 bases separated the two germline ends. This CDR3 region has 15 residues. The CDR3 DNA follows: TGTGCCAGCTCAACAGGGAGCATGGATAATGAAAAACTGTTTTTT. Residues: CASSTGSMDNEKLFF.

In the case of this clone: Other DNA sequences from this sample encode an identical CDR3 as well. CDR3 bases: TGTGCCTGGAGTGGGGGATCGGGCTACACCTTC. Protein product: CAWSGGSGYTF. The rearrangement uses TRBV30 and TRBJ1-2; D gene uncertain. V was clipped by 1 base and J by 8 bases, with 8 bases between them. CDR3 length: 11 amino acids. Germline values: CDR1 GTSNPN, CDR2 SVGIG (reference sequence). Variable domain in full (rest from reference TRBV30 and TRBJ1-2): SQTIHQWPATLVQPVGSPLSLECTVEGTSNPNLYWYRQAAGRGLQLLFYSVGIGQISSEVPQNLSASRPQDRQFILSSKKLLLSDSGFYLCAWSGGSGYTFGSGTRLTVV.

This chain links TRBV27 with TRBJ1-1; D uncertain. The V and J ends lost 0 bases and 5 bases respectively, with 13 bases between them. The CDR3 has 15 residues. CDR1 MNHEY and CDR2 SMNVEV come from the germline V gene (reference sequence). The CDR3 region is CASSLSRGFGTEAFF. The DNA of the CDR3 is TGTGCCAGCAGTTTATCAAGAGGGTTTGGAACTGAAGCTTTCTTT.

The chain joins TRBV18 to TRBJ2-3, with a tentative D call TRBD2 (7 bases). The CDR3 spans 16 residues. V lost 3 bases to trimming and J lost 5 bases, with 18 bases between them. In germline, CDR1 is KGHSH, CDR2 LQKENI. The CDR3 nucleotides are TGTGCCAGCTCACCCCGGGGGGCGAGCAAATTAGATACGCAGTATTTT. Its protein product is CASSPRGASKLDTQYF. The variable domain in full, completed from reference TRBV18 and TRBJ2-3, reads NAGVMQNPRHLVRRRGQEARLRCSPMKGHSHVYWYRQLPEEGLKFMVYLQKENIIDESGMPKERFSAEFPKEGPSILRIQQVVRGDSAAYFCASSPRGASKLDTQYFGPGTRLTVL.

CDR3 in DNA: TGTGCCAGCAGCTTAGGTGCGGGGGTCACCAAAAACATTCAGTACTTC. This translates into CASSLGAGVTKNIQYF. The rearrangement uses TRBV13 and TRBJ2-4; 7 bases fit TRBD2. This CDR3 comprises 16 residues. The V and J ends lost 0 bases and 2 bases, in that order; junction bases with no gene match: 4. Germline V gene data show CDR1 as PRHDT and CDR2 as FYEKMQ (reference sequence).

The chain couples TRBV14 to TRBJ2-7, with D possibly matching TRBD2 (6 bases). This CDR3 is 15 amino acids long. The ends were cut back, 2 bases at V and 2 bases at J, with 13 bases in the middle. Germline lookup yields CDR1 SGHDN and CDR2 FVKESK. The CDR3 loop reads CASSQRRAGPYEQYV. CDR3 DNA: TGTGCCAGCAGCCAAAGGAGGGCAGGGCCCTACGAGCAGTACGTC.

Here the CDR3 reads CASSLRVQTNTGELFF. For the CDR3, the DNA is TGTGCCAGCAGCCTTAGGGTCCAGACGAACACCGGGGAGCTGTTTTTT. The chain recombines TRBV5-5 with TRBJ2-2; D unclear. This CDR3 region has 16 residues. Trimming pared 4 bases from V and 0 bases from J, leaving 13 bases between. The V gene's germline CDR1 is SGHKS and CDR2 YYEKEE (reference sequence).

The CDR3 here is CASSRGQDYGYTF. The CDR3 region has the DNA TGTGCCAGCAGCCGTGGACAGGACTATGGCTACACCTTC. The genes are TRBV7-9 and TRBJ1-2; 7 bases map to TRBD1. This CDR3 has 13 amino acids. J was trimmed by 3 bases and V by 5 bases; bases with no gene match: 3. Germline V CDR1 and CDR2: SEHNR, FQNEAQ (reference sequence).

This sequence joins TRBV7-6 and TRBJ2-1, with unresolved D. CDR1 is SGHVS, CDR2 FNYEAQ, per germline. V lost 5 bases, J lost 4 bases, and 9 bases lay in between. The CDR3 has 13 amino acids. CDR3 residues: CASSPASYNEQFF. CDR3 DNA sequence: TGTGCCAGCAGCCCCGCCAGTTACAATGAGCAGTTCTTC.